Detailed here is one T cell receptor beta chain. What it binds is not known. Germline CDR1 MNHEY, CDR2 SVGAGI. The CDR3 runs to 16 residues. Trimming removed 4 bases from V and 10 bases from J, with 26 bases in between. A J-beta primer mix and a sample-barcoded 5' primer were used in a second PCR of roughly 6 to 11 cycles. Each cDNA molecule received a tag from a template-switch adaptor that had 12 random nucleotides. Sequencing of every sample gave 3 million or more CDR3-containing paired-end reads. TCRdb re-called the 5' RACE reads through MiXCR, storing one row per CDR3 protein. The sample includes about 800,000 distinct CDR3 sequences, about 45% seen only once; the top ten take 18%. This sample is drawn from a study of blood T cells in healthy people across ages. The study's findings and limits: Lack of knowledge of donor CMV status possibly confounded expanded clonotype changes. Fewer expanded clones and more diversity marked long-lived versus aged donors.

This sequence joins TRBV6-5 and TRBJ2-7; tentative D call: TRBD2 (6 bases). The sequence came from an elderly man in good health. Sequencing was carried out using blood. The CDR3 loop is CASSWPPGLQRAIQYF. CDR3 in DNA: TGTGCCAGCAGTTGGCCACCCGGGCTCCAGCGGGCTATTCAGTACTTC.